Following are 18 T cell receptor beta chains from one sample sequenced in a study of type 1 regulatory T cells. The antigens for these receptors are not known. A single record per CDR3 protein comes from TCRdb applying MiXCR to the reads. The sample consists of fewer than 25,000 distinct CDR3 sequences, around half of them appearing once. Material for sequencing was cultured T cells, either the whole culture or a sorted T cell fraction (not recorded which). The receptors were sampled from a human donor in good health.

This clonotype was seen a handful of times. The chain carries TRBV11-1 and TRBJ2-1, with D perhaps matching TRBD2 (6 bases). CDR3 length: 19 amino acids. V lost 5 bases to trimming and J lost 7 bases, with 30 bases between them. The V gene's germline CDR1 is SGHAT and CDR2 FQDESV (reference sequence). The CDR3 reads CASSPSPAAVAGLKNEQFF. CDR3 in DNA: TGTGCCAGCAGCCCGTCACCTGCGGCGGTTGCGGGACTCAAAAATGAGCAGTTCTTC.

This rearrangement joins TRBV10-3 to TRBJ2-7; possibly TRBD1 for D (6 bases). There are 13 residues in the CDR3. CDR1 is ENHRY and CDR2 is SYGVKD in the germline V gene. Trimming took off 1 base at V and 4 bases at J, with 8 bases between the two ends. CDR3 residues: CAISELQGYEQYF. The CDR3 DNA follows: TGTGCCATCAGTGAGTTACAGGGTTACGAGCAGTACTTC.

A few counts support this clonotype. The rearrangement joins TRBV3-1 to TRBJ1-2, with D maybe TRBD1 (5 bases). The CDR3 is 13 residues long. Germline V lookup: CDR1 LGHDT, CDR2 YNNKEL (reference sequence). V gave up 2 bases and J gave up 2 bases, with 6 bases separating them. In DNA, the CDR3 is TGTGCCAGCAGCCAATCAGGGAACTATGGCTACACCTTC. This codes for CASSQSGNYGYTF.

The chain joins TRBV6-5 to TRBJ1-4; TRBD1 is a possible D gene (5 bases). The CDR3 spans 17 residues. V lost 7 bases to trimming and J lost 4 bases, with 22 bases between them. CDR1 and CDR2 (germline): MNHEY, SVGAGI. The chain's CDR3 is CASTTYGVGRSNEKLFF. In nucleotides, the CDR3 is TGTGCCAGCACTACTTACGGAGTGGGACGGAGTAATGAAAAACTGTTTTTT.

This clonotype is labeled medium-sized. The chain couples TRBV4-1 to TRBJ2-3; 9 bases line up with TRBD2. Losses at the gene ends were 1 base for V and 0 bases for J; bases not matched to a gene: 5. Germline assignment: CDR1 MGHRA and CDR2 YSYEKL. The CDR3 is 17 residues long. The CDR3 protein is CASSQGRLAGSTDTQYF. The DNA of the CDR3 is TGCGCCAGCAGCCAAGGGCGGCTAGCGGGGAGCACAGATACGCAGTATTTT.

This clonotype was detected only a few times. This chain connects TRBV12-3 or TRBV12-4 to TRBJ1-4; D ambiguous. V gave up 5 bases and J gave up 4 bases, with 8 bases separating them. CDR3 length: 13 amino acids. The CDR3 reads CASSPRSNEKLFF. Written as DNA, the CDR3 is TGTGCCAGCAGTCCGAGGAGTAATGAAAAACTGTTTTTT.

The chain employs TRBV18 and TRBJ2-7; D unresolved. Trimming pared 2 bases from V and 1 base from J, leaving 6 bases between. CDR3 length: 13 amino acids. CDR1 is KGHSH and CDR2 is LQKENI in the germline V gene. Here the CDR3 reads CASSPSPSYEQYF. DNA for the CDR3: TGTGCCAGCTCACCATCCCCTTCCTACGAGCAGTACTTC.

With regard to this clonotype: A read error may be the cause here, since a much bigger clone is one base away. The CDR3 sequence is CVSSLRQMNTEAFF. The CDR3 bases are TGTGTCAGCAGCTTAAGGCAGATGAACACTGAAGCTTTCTTT. The chain has TRBV7-9 and TRBJ1-1; unclear D gene. The CDR3 sequence is 14 residues long. Germline CDR1 SEHNR, CDR2 FQNEAQ (reference sequence).

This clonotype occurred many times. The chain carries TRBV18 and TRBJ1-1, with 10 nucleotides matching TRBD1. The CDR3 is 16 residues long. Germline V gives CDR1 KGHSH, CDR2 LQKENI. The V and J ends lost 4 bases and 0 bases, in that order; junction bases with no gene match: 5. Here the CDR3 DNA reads TGTGCCAGCTCACGGGACAGGGGATTCATGAACACTGAAGCTTTCTTT. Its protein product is CASSRDRGFMNTEAFF.

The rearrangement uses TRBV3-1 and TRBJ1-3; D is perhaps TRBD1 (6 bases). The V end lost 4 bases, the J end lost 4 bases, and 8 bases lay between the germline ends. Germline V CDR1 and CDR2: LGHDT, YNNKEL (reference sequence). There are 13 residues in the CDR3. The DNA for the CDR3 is TGTGCCAGCAGCCGGGGGCGGGGAAACACCATATATTTT. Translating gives CASSRGRGNTIYF.

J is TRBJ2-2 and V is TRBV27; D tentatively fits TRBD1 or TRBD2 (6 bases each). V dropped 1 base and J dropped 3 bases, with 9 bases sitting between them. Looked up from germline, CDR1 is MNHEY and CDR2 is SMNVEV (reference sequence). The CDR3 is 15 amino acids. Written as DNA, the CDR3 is TGTGCCAGCAGTTTATGGGGGGCGGACACCGGGGAGCTGTTTTTT. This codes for CASSLWGADTGELFF.

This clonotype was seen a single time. CDR3 region: CASSLRVREDEQYF. For the CDR3, the DNA is TGTGCCAGCTCACTCCGGGTCAGAGAGGACGAGCAGTACTTC. The chain links TRBV18 to TRBJ2-7; D gene unclear. The CDR3 spans 14 residues. Germline V gives CDR1 KGHSH, CDR2 LQKENI. V lost 4 bases and J lost 5, with 15 bases in between.

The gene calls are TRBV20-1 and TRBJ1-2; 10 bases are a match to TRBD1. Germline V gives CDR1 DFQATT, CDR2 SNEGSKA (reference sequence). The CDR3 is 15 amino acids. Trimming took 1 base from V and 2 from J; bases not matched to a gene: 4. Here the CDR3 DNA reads TGCAGTGCTAGAGGAGCGGGACAGGGGAACTATGGCTACACCTTC. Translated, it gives CSARGAGQGNYGYTF.

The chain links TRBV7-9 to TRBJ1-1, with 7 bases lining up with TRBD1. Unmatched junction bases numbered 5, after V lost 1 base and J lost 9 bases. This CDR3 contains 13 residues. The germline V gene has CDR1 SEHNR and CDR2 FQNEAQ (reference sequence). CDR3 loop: CASSLGGTDKAFF. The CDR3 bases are TGTGCCAGCAGCTTAGGGGGGACAGACAAAGCTTTCTTT.

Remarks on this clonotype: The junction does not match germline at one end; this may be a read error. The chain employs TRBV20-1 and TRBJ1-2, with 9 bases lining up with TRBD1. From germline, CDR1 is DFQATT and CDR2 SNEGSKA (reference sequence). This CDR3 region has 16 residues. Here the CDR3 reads CSTRDLGTGFTYGYTF. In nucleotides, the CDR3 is TGCAGTACTAGAGATCTCGGGACAGGGTTTACCTATGGCTACACCTTC.

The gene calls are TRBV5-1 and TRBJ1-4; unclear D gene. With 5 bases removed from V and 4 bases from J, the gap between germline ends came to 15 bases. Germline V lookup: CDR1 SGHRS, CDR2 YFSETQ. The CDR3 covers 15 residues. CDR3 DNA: TGCGCCAGCAGGGGATCGACTGGTTATAATGAAAAACTGTTTTTT. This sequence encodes CASRGSTGYNEKLFF.

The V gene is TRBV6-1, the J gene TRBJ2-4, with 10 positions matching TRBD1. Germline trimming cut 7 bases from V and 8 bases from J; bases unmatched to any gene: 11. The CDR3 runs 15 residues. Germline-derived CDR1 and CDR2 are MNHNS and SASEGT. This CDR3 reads CASMDRGDGWDIQYF. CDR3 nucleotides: TGTGCCAGCATGGACAGGGGGGACGGATGGGACATTCAGTACTTC.

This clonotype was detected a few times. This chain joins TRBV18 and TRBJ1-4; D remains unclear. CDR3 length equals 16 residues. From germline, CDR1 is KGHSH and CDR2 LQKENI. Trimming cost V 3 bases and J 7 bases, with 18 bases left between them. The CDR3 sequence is CASSPQRRVPSEKLFF. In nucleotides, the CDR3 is TGTGCCAGCTCACCTCAACGGAGGGTACCAAGTGAAAAACTGTTTTTT.